This T cell receptor beta chain was identified in a study of blood T cell repertoires in COVID-19. Study overall: Samples representing acute and convalescent COVID-19 were sourced from the United States, Italy and Spain. T cells, B-cell-depleted T cells, or PBMCs provided the cDNA or gDNA that served as material.

The ends lost 4 bases at V and 5 bases at J; junction bases unmatched: 3. The CDR3 sequence is 14 residues long. CDR1 is SGHRS, CDR2 YFSETQ, per germline. Enrolment of Seattle patients took place during active infection, and they were followed longitudinally. Methods used by the authors: Amplifying reference gene primers gave estimates of nucleated cell counts. Assay: immunoSEQ multiplex PCR; the TCRdb copy retains only in-frame clones and omits some. The V and J calls and clone size were taken over from that table, and D and trimming were inferred from the DNA. The data contain over 150,000 clones, about 88% of them singletons.

Specimen: peripheral blood. This rearrangement joins TRBV5-1 to TRBJ2-3; 11 bases map to TRBD2. This receptor was taken from a man aged 50-60 years with COVID-19, enrolled during active disease. This CDR3 reads CASSQLAGVDTQYF. CDR3 nucleotide sequence: TGCGCCAGCAGCCAACTAGCGGGGGTAGATACGCAGTATTTT.